The next 28 T cell receptor beta chains were all read from a single sample in a study of blood T cell repertoires in COVID-19 (dated by TCRdb to about 2020). The receptor library was made with the immunoSEQ multiplex PCR assay. TCRdb mirrors the immuneACCESS table, restricted to in-frame sequences. Some clones are absent from its copies; in checked studies, under half trace to an unresolved V gene, and the reason for the others is unknown. The sample contains fewer than 350,000 clones, more than 75% of them found a single time. The leading ten clones occupy around 2% of the sample. The specimen was PBMCs or T cells enriched from blood (not recorded which). These receptors came from a woman aged 55 to 70 in a cohort exposed to, infected with or recovered from COVID-19 (not recorded which).

This clone was recorded once. The same CDR3 also results from other DNA sequences found in this sample. The J gene is TRBJ2-2, the V gene TRBV19, with D perhaps matching TRBD2 (5 bases). The length of the CDR3 is 12 residues. Trimming pared 1 base from V and 8 bases from J, leaving 5 bases between. Germline V gene sequence: CDR1 LNHDA, CDR2 SQIVND (reference sequence). As DNA, the CDR3 is TGTGCCAGTAGTATAGCGGGAGGGGAGCTGTTTTTT. Its protein product is CASSIAGGELFF.

The V and J genes are TRBV15 and TRBJ1-4, with 9 bases that match TRBD1. CDR1 is LNHNV, CDR2 YYDKDF, per germline (reference sequence). The CDR3 runs 14 residues. J was trimmed by 6 bases and V by 4 bases; bases with no gene match: 3. CDR3 amino acids: CATSTQGADEKLFF. In DNA, the CDR3 is TGTGCCACCAGCACACAGGGGGCTGATGAAAAACTGTTTTTT.

The chain is built from TRBV18 and TRBJ1-6, with D unresolved. The V and J ends lost 3 bases and 2 bases respectively, with 11 bases between them. The CDR3 is made up of 16 amino acids. Germline V gene data show CDR1 as KGHSH and CDR2 as LQKENI. The CDR3 here is CASSPRWATYNSPLHF. The CDR3, as DNA: TGTGCCAGCTCACCCCGGTGGGCCACCTATAATTCACCCCTCCACTTT.

On this clone itself: One end of the junction does not line up with germline, which may come from a read error. The chain carries TRBV4-2 and TRBJ2-1; 10 bases are shared with TRBD2. This CDR3 is 15 amino acids long. Germline-derived CDR1 and CDR2 are LGHNA and YNFKEQ. The CDR3 region has the DNA TGTGCCAGCCGCCAGACACTAGCGGGAACAGGCGCGCAGTTCTTC. It specifies CASRQTLAGTGAQFF.

The chain is built from TRBV30 and TRBJ2-7; TRBD1 might be the D (6 bases). Germline CDR1 reads GTSNPN; CDR2 reads SVGIG (reference sequence). This CDR3 spans 15 amino acids. Trimming stripped 1 base from V and 2 bases from J, with 15 bases between. For the CDR3, the DNA is TGTGCCTGGAGTGCCCAACAGGGTATAACCTACGAGCAGTACTTC. Residues: CAWSAQQGITYEQYF. The variable domain in full, completed from reference TRBV30 and TRBJ2-7, reads SQTIHQWPATLVQPVGSPLSLECTVEGTSNPNLYWYRQAAGRGLQLLFYSVGIGQISSEVPQNLSASRPQDRQFILSSKKLLLSDSGFYLCAWSAQQGITYEQYFGPGTRLTVT.

About this clone itself: The sample carries other DNA sequences with the same CDR3. The V gene is TRBV11-3, the J gene TRBJ2-2; D remains ambiguous. The germline V gene has CDR1 SGHNT and CDR2 YENEEA. V lost 0 bases, J lost 8 bases, and 4 bases lay in between. This CDR3 has 12 amino acids. CDR3 sequence reads: CASSLDLGELFF. The CDR3 nucleotides read TGTGCCAGCAGCTTAGATCTAGGGGAGCTGTTTTTT.

The table lists this clone with a few counts. This rearrangement joins TRBV5-5 to TRBJ1-1; 9 positions agree with TRBD1. V shed 3 bases, J shed 5 bases, and the junction held 8 bases outside the gene matches. Germline V lookup: CDR1 SGHKS, CDR2 YYEKEE (reference sequence). The CDR3 has 15 residues. DNA for the CDR3: TGTGCCAGCAGCTCGATCACAGGGGGCTTAACTGAAGCTTTCTTT. Protein: CASSSITGGLTEAFF.

V is TRBV30 and J is TRBJ2-7, with D maybe TRBD2 (6 bases). With 2 bases removed from V and 3 bases from J, the gap between germline ends came to 14 bases. The length of the CDR3 is 14 residues. Germline values: CDR1 GTSNPN, CDR2 SVGIG (reference sequence). The CDR3 reads CAWSSGDGDYEQYF. CDR3 sequence (DNA): TGTGCCTGGAGTTCGGGGGACGGAGACTACGAGCAGTACTTC.

This clone was seen once. The genes are TRBV7-2 and TRBJ2-5, with 14 bases fitting TRBD2. CDR1 SGHTA and CDR2 FQGNSA come from the germline V gene. There are 17 residues in the CDR3. The junction had 5 bases not matched to a gene; V was cut back by 5 bases and J by 0 bases. CDR3: CASSRGLAGGDQETQYF. In nucleotides, the CDR3 is TGTGCCAGCAGCCGCGGACTAGCGGGAGGTGACCAAGAGACCCAGTACTTC. The whole variable domain, remainder taken from reference TRBV7-2 and TRBJ2-5, is GAGVSQSPSNKVTEKGKDVELRCDPISGHTALYWYRQSLGQGLEFLIYFQGNSAPDKSGLPSDRFSAERTGGSVSTLTIQRTQQEDSAVYLCASSRGLAGGDQETQYFGPGTRLLVL.

The chain joins TRBV7-9 to TRBJ1-2; tentatively, D is TRBD1 (6 bases). V gave up 5 bases and J gave up 2 bases, with 12 bases separating them. CDR1 is SEHNR and CDR2 is FQNEAQ in the germline V gene (reference sequence). The CDR3 loop spans 14 amino acids. For the CDR3, the DNA is TGTGCCAGCAGCCACGGTACAGGGAACTATGGCTACACCTTC. Its protein product is CASSHGTGNYGYTF.

This chain links TRBV7-9 with TRBJ1-4, with D uncertain. The CDR3 runs to 15 residues. Trimming pared 1 base from V and 7 bases from J, leaving 13 bases between. The germline CDR1 and CDR2 sequences are SEHNR and FQNEAQ (reference sequence). For the CDR3, the DNA is TGTGCCAGCAGCTTAGATGTCGGGTTGGGTGAAAAACTGTTTTTT. It codes for CASSLDVGLGEKLFF.

The chain couples TRBV19 to TRBJ1-1; D is unclear. The germline V gene encodes CDR1 LNHDA and CDR2 SQIVND (reference sequence). V was shortened by 3 bases and J by 3 bases, with 8 bases between the two germline ends. The CDR3 totals 13 residues. Here the CDR3 reads CASSMKGDTEAFF. The CDR3 DNA is TGTGCCAGTAGTATGAAGGGAGACACTGAAGCTTTCTTT.

The genes are TRBV7-8 and TRBJ2-2; 8 bases fit TRBD1. V lost 1 base and J lost 5; bases outside the gene matches: 3. Germline CDR1 and CDR2: SGHVS and FQNEAQ. CDR3 size: 15 residues. In DNA, the CDR3 is TGTGCCAGCAGCTTAGGCGACAGGGGAACCGGGGAGCTGTTTTTT. It is translated as CASSLGDRGTGELFF.

V is TRBV19 and J is TRBJ1-2; TRBD1 matches 8 bases. This CDR3 has 17 amino acids. V shed 1 base, J shed 3 bases, and the junction held 10 bases outside the gene matches. Germline CDR1 and CDR2: LNHDA and SQIVND (reference sequence). In DNA, the CDR3 is TGTGCCAGTAGTATAGGCCCGGGACAGGACATATACTATGGCTACACCTTC. Translation gives CASSIGPGQDIYYGYTF.

The CDR3 DNA reads TGTGCCAGCAGCGATAGGGGTTCGGCTAACTATGGCTACACCTTC. It specifies CASSDRGSANYGYTF. The chain uses TRBV9 and TRBJ1-2; perhaps TRBD1 as D (5 bases). This CDR3 spans 15 amino acids. Germline V CDR1 and CDR2: SGDLS, YYNGEE. V shed 3 bases and J shed 0 bases, with 12 bases lying between them.

This chain joins TRBV7-3 and TRBJ1-2, with TRBD1 as a possible D gene (5 bases). Between the trimmed V and J ends, which lost 2 bases and 7 bases, there was a span of 14 bases. Germline lookup yields CDR1 SGHTA and CDR2 FQGTGA. CDR3 length: 14 amino acids. CDR3 sequence (DNA): TGTGCCAGCAGCTTACGGGGGGAGGAGAGTGGCTACACCTTC. This encodes CASSLRGEESGYTF.

This clone was recorded only once. The chain joins TRBV19 to TRBJ2-3; possible D gene TRBD2, 6 bases. Germline V gene sequence: CDR1 LNHDA, CDR2 SQIVND (reference sequence). Trimming removed 6 bases at V and 1 base at J, with 14 bases between. The CDR3 length is 15 residues. DNA of the CDR3: TGTGCCAGTAGGGCCCCTGGCGGGGGCACAGATACGCAGTATTTT. Protein sequence: CASRAPGGGTDTQYF.

This clone is a singleton in its sample. CDR3 loop: CASSLGDSRFQETQYF. The CDR3 DNA reads as TGTGCCAGCAGCTTAGGGGACAGCCGCTTCCAAGAGACCCAGTACTTC. V usage is TRBV7-9 and J usage is TRBJ2-5; TRBD1 matches 7 bases. V lost 1 base to trimming and J lost 1 base; unmatched junction nucleotides: 6. Germline V lookup: CDR1 SEHNR, CDR2 FQNEAQ (reference sequence). This CDR3 has 16 amino acids.

A single count supports this clone. V usage is TRBV12-3 or TRBV12-4 and J usage is TRBJ2-3; D perhaps matches TRBD2 (6 bases). Between the trimmed V and J ends, which lost 3 bases and 4 bases, there was a span of 8 bases. The CDR3 contains 13 residues. In nucleotides, the CDR3 is TGTGCCAGCAGTTTCGGGAGTCCAGATACGCAGTATTTT. It encodes CASSFGSPDTQYF.

This sequence joins TRBV14 and TRBJ2-1, with D unclear. Germline V CDR1 and CDR2: SGHDN, FVKESK. The CDR3 extends over 11 amino acids. The V end lost 0 bases, the J end lost 10 bases, and 4 bases lay between the germline ends. CDR3 DNA: TGTGCCAGCAGCCAAGATCGGGAGCAGTTCTTC. Its protein product is CASSQDREQFF.

The chain recombines TRBV29-1 with TRBJ2-1; D remains unclear. CDR1 and CDR2 from the germline V gene are SQVTM and ANQGSEA. The CDR3 is 11 residues long. Between the trimmed V and J ends, which lost 5 bases and 6 bases, there was a span of 8 bases. The CDR3 reads CSVFGSNEQFF. The CDR3 bases are TGCAGCGTTTTTGGCTCCAATGAGCAGTTCTTC.

The sample holds many counts of this clone. The rearrangement joins TRBV5-1 to TRBJ1-4; TRBD1 matches 9 bases. Trimming took 4 bases from V and 8 from J; bases not matched to a gene: 6. The CDR3 totals 14 residues. Germline CDR1 is SGHRS and CDR2 is YFSETQ. This chain's CDR3 is CASSPQGAGEKLFF. The CDR3, as DNA: TGCGCCAGCAGCCCACAGGGGGCGGGGGAAAAACTGTTTTTT.

The rearrangement links TRBV18 to TRBJ2-7, with TRBD2 matching over 9 bases. From germline, CDR1 is KGHSH and CDR2 LQKENI. J gave up 0 bases and V 1 base, and 4 bases lay outside the gene matches. The CDR3 spans 16 residues. The DNA for the CDR3 is TGTGCCAGCTCACCACAAGGACTAGCGAACTCCTACGAGCAGTACTTC. It encodes CASSPQGLANSYEQYF.

This rearrangement joins TRBV28 to TRBJ2-7; D might be TRBD1 (5 bases). Deletions cut 2 bases from V and 3 bases from J, with 8 bases between. CDR1 and CDR2 from the germline V gene are MDHEN and SYDVKM. The CDR3 loop spans 13 amino acids. CDR3 nucleotides: TGTGCCAGCAGTTTAGAGACAGACTACGAGCAGTACTTC. Amino acids: CASSLETDYEQYF.

This chain connects TRBV2 to TRBJ2-1; TRBD2 might be the D (6 bases). Per the germline V gene, CDR1 is SNHLY and CDR2 is FYNNEI. The CDR3 consists of 15 residues. V lost 3 bases to trimming and J lost 4 bases, with 13 bases between them. CDR3 sequence reads: CASSDVSGHYNEQFF. CDR3 sequence (DNA): TGTGCCAGCAGTGATGTTAGCGGACATTACAATGAGCAGTTCTTC.

The chain joins TRBV2 to TRBJ2-7; D is uncertain. Germline-derived CDR1 and CDR2 are SNHLY and FYNNEI. The CDR3 has 12 amino acids. V was clipped by 6 bases and J by 2 bases, with 8 bases between them. The chain's CDR3 is CASSASAYEQYF. The CDR3 DNA reads as TGTGCCAGCAGCGCCTCAGCCTACGAGCAGTACTTC.

This clone was counted a few times. The chain recombines TRBV4-2 with TRBJ2-7, with 9 nucleotides matching TRBD2. This CDR3 comprises 17 residues. CDR1 is LGHNA and CDR2 is YNFKEQ in the germline V gene. Losses at the gene ends were 0 bases for V and 7 bases for J; bases not matched to a gene: 13. CDR3 protein: CASSQDVFAGGPNEQYF. CDR3 bases: TGTGCCAGCAGCCAAGATGTGTTCGCGGGAGGGCCTAATGAGCAGTACTTC.

The V call is TRBV25-1, the J call TRBJ1-4; a weak D match, TRBD1 (5 bases). This CDR3 spans 18 amino acids. Trimming shortened V by 3 bases and J by 2 bases, and 19 bases separated the two germline ends. Germline V gene data show CDR1 as MGHDK and CDR2 as SYGVNS. CDR3 sequence: CASSDPAMQGRTNEKLFF. CDR3 nucleotide sequence: TGTGCCAGCAGTGATCCGGCAATGCAGGGCAGGACTAATGAAAAACTGTTTTTT.